This record looks at one TCR beta chain sequence and its context. This table comes from immunoSEQ multiplex PCR, and its TCRdb copy is limited to in-frame clones, with some not included. The repertoire holds over 55,000 clones, with 84% as singletons. These data come from a study of OX40 agonist ivuxolimab in advanced cancers. Across the study: Cancers in dose escalation were hepatocellular, melanoma, renal cell and head and neck.

Germline assignment: CDR1 LGHNA and CDR2 YSLEER. The length of the CDR3 is 14 residues. V gave up 0 bases and J gave up 5 bases; unmatched junction bases: 2. The material sequenced was CD4+ or CD8+ T cells sorted from blood, taken in a trial of the OX40 agonist ivuxolimab. This clonotype was sampled from an adult with an advanced solid tumor such as melanoma, head and neck, liver or kidney cancer. The chain joins TRBV4-3 to TRBJ2-7, with 9 bases matching TRBD2. This CDR3 is CASSQDRTSDEQYF. CDR3 nucleotide sequence: TGCGCCAGCAGCCAAGATAGGACTAGCGACGAGCAGTACTTC.